This T cell receptor beta chain was profiled in a study of T cells in Graves' hyperthyroidism and ophthalmopathy. Regarding this clonotype: The target antigen is unknown.

General study results and limits: Through a model of 13 V-J features, ophthalmopathy was separated from stable hyperthyroidism.

Patients affected by ophthalmopathy presented a Clinical Activity Score of at least 3, a NOSPECS grade of at least 4, and disease duration below 3 months. Exclusions: uncontrolled infection, other autoimmune disease, pregnancy, lactation. The PBMCs were taken from around 9.1 ml of fresh peripheral blood. Germline loops: CDR1 MNHEY, CDR2 SVGEGT. The CDR3 totals 13 residues. Trimming cost V 4 bases and J 4 bases, with 10 bases left between them. Amplification targeted TCR beta CDR3 regions from RNA transcripts. TCR CDR3 underwent first-round RT-PCR with the HTBI primer set. TCRdb processed the multiplex PCR reads anew with MiXCR; each CDR3 protein has one entry. The data hold approximately 520,000 distinct CDR3 sequences, with around a quarter observed a single time.

What was sequenced was blood. The clonotype originates from a woman in her 30s with Graves' ophthalmopathy. This chain connects TRBV6-2 or TRBV6-3 to TRBJ1-2; possibly TRBD1 for D (5 bases). This CDR3 is CASSSRGSYGYTF. The CDR3 bases are TGTGCCAGCAGTTCGAGGGGATCCTATGGCTACACCTTC.